Following are 7 T cell receptor beta chains from one sample sequenced in a study of beta chain features in type 1 diabetes. Study-wide points: Shorter TCRB CDR3s, moderately but significantly so, marked every one of the four CD4+ subsets in Type 1 diabetes patients.

Since all of the isolated RNA was reverse transcribed, expressed TCRB transcripts were what got sequenced. Assay used: immunoSEQ multiplex PCR; TCRdb lists only in-frame clones, some missing. The repertoire includes 310,000 or so clones, approximately 16% of them detected once, and 0.015% to 0.017% sits in the top ten. The antigens of these receptors remain unknown. The source material was naive CD4+ T cells from blood. All receptors come from a man between 18 and 35 years old with type 1 diabetes.

The chain joins TRBV7-8 to TRBJ2-7; possibly TRBD2 for D (6 bases). The CDR3 spans 14 residues. V dropped 1 base and J dropped 6 bases, with 13 bases sitting between them. In germline, CDR1 is SGHVS, CDR2 FQNEAQ. Here the CDR3 DNA reads TGTGCCAGCAGCTTAGAACTAGCCGAGCTCGAGCAGTACTTC. Translated, it gives CASSLELAELEQYF.

There are a few counts of this clone. The chain is built from TRBV19 and TRBJ1-2; 8 bases fit TRBD1. J lost 12 bases, V lost 5 bases, and 5 bases had no gene match. CDR1 and CDR2 from the germline V gene are LNHDA and SQIVND (reference sequence). CDR3 size: 11 residues. Here the CDR3 reads CASSSQGQDTF. As DNA, the CDR3 is TGTGCCAGTAGTTCCCAGGGACAGGACACCTTC.

This chain links TRBV28 with TRBJ1-2; the D gene is possibly TRBD1 (5 bases). The V and J ends lost 7 bases and 7 bases respectively, with 10 bases between them. The germline CDR1 and CDR2 sequences are MDHEN and SYDVKM. This CDR3 region has 11 residues. CDR3 in amino acids: CASTRGGGYTF. The CDR3 nucleotides are TGTGCCAGCACAAGGGGAGGTGGCTACACCTTC.

This clone was counted only a few times. The chain is built from TRBV2 and TRBJ2-7, with unresolved D. V gave up 2 bases and J gave up 6 bases, with 5 bases separating them. CDR1 and CDR2 from the germline V gene are SNHLY and FYNNEI. This CDR3 is built from 11 residues. For the CDR3, the DNA is TGTGCCAGCAGTGAAAGAGGCGAGCAGTACTTC. Protein product: CASSERGEQYF.

V gene TRBV9 combines with J gene TRBJ2-1; the D is unclear. This CDR3 has 11 amino acids. CDR1 is SGDLS, CDR2 YYNGEE, per germline. V lost 3 bases, J lost 7 bases, and 5 bases lay in between. For the CDR3, the DNA is TGTGCCAGCAGCGCCGCGAATGAGCAGTTCTTC. It codes for CASSAANEQFF.

V is TRBV7-9 and J is TRBJ2-2; D is perhaps TRBD2 (5 bases). Looked up from germline, CDR1 is SEHNR and CDR2 is FQNEAQ (reference sequence). The germline V and J ends were trimmed by 3 bases and 7 bases, with 9 bases remaining between them. There are 13 residues in the CDR3. CDR3 nucleotide sequence: TGTGCCAGCAGCTTTCGGGGAGACGGGGAGCTGTTTTTT. Amino acid sequence: CASSFRGDGELFF.

The rearrangement joins TRBV6-6 to TRBJ2-7; 7 bases are shared with TRBD2. The J segment lost 6 bases and the V segment lost 3 bases, leaving 2 bases of the junction unmatched. Germline values: CDR1 MNHNY, CDR2 SVGAGI (reference sequence). The CDR3 extends over 12 amino acids. The CDR3 protein is CASSYERGEQYF. For the CDR3, the DNA is TGTGCCAGCAGTTATGAGCGGGGCGAGCAGTACTTC.